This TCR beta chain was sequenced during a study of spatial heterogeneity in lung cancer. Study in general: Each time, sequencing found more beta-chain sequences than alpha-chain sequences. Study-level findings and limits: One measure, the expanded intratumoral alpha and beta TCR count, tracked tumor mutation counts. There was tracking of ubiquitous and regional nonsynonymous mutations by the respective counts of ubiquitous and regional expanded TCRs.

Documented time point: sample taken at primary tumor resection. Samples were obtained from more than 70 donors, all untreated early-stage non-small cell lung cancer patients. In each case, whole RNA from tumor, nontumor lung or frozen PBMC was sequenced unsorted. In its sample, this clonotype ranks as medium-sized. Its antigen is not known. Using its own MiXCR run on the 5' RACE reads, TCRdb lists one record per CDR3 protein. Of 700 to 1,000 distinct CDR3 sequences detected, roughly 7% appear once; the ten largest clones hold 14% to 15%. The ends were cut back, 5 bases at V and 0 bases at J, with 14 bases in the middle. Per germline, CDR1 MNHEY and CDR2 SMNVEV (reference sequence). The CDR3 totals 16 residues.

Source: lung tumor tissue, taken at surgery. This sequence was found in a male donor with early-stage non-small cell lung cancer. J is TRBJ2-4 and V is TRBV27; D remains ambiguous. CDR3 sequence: CASSPSLTLAKNIQYF. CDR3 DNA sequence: TGTGCCAGCAGTCCCAGCCTCACTCTAGCCAAAAACATTCAGTACTTC.